This T cell receptor (beta chain) was documented in a study of regulatory T cells in long-lasting Graves disease. Study in general: The term persistent Graves' disease signified upward of 5 years on antithyroid drugs with positive TSH receptor antibodies.

In building TCR beta libraries, iRepertoire HTBI primers were used together with Arm-PCR of CDR3 regions. In TCRdb, the multiplex PCR reads were re-called with MiXCR into one record per CDR3 protein. The sample holds 390,000 or so distinct CDR3 sequences, roughly 20% seen once. Specified time point: persistent/refractory GD, antithyroid drugs over 5 years with positive TRAb. PBMCs were the source of the RNA used for TCR sequencing. General study results and limits: Investigators studied peripheral blood only, not thyroid tissue. Between persistent patients, about 2,700 public clonotypes were shared, exceeding the roughly 1,000 shared between new patients.

Concerning this clonotype itself: The antigen is undetermined.

This receptor was identified in a woman between 40 and 55 years old with Graves disease. The source material was peripheral blood mononuclear cells (PBMCs), sampled when the disease was refractory, from a patient treated with antithyroid drugs.

The CDR3: CASSYERPSDTQYF. The CDR3, as DNA: TGTGCCAGCAGTTACGAGAGACCATCAGATACGCAGTATTTT. The chain recombines TRBV6-2 or TRBV6-3 with TRBJ2-3, with unresolved D. The V end was cut by 2 bases, the J end by 4 bases, with 10 bases between. Germline V gene data show CDR1 as MNHEY and CDR2 as SVGEGT. This CDR3 is 14 amino acids long.